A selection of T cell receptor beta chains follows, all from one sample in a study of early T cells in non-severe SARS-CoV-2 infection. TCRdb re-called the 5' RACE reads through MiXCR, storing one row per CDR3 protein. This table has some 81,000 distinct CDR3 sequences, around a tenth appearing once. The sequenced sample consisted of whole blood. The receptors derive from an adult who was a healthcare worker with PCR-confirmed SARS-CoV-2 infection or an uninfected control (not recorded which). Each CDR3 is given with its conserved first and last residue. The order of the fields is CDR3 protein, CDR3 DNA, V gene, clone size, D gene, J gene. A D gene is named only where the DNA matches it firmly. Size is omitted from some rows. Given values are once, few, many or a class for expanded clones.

CASSIRPGNDSPLHF,TGCGCCAGCAGCATACGTCCAGGGAACGATTCACCCCTCCACTTT,TRBV5-1,many,NA,TRBJ1-6
CASSKMPGKRDGELFF,TGTGCCAGCAGCAAAATGCCGGGAAAGAGGGACGGGGAGCTGTTTTTT,TRBV21-1,few,NA,TRBJ2-2
CATSDGTSGAGGSYNEQFF,TGTGCCACCAGTGACGGGACTAGCGGGGCTGGGGGCTCCTACAATGAGCAGTTCTTC,TRBV24-1,many,TRBD2,TRBJ2-1
CSVGGFADTQYF,TGCAGTGTCGGGGGATTCGCAGATACGCAGTATTTT,TRBV29-1,few,NA,TRBJ2-3
CASSTGTSEQYF,TGTGCCAGCAGCACCGGGACGAGCGAGCAGTACTTC,TRBV7-9,few,NA,TRBJ2-7
CASSPSGAENSPLHF,TGTGCCAGCAGCCCTAGCGGGGCCGAGAATTCACCCCTCCACTTT,TRBV12-3/TRBV12-4,many,NA,TRBJ1-6
CASSPRDRDYTFSNEQYF,TGCGCCAGCAGCCCGCGGGACAGGGATTACACGTTTTCCAACGAGCAGTACTTC,TRBV5-1,NA,TRBD1,TRBJ2-7
CASSDGRSSYNSPLHF,TGTGCCAGCAGCGACGGACGGAGCTCCTATAATTCACCCCTCCACTTT,TRBV9,few,NA,TRBJ1-6
CASSTLYEQYF,TGTGCCAGCAGCACCCTCTACGAGCAGTACTTC,TRBV6-2/TRBV6-3,few,NA,TRBJ2-7
CSARDQNEAFF,TGCAGTGCTAGAGATCAGAATGAAGCTTTCTTT,TRBV20-1,NA,NA,TRBJ1-1